This passage covers 10 T cell receptor beta chains from one sample sequenced in a study of blood T cell repertoires in COVID-19. Profiling relied on immunoSEQ multiplex PCR, and the TCRdb table lists in-frame clones only, not all of them. Among roughly 400,000 clones listed, 80% to 95% were seen once. Specimen: PBMCs or T cells enriched from blood (not recorded which). The receptors here all came from a woman aged 40 to 50 who had been exposed to COVID-19.

The chain has TRBV11-2 and TRBJ1-6; 8 nucleotides match TRBD1. Per germline, CDR1 SGHAT and CDR2 FQNNGV. Trimming cost V 6 bases and J 7 bases; bases outside gene matches: 14. The CDR3 extends over 17 amino acids. CDR3 protein: CASRRAAGGVKNSPLHF. Here the CDR3 DNA reads TGTGCCAGCAGAAGGGCCGCAGGGGGCGTTAAGAATTCACCCCTCCACTTT.

Only a few counts were recorded for this clone. The rearrangement uses TRBV7-9 and TRBJ1-2; 7 nucleotides agree with TRBD1. V lost 1 base, J lost 3 bases, and 2 bases stayed unmatched. The CDR3 has 14 residues. CDR1 SEHNR and CDR2 FQNEAQ come from the germline V gene (reference sequence). Written as DNA, the CDR3 is TGTGCCAGCAGCTTAGTCACAGGGGACTATGGCTACACCTTC. This sequence encodes CASSLVTGDYGYTF.

The rearrangement links TRBV7-8 to TRBJ1-1; the match to TRBD1 covers 11 bases. V was pared by 2 bases and J by 5 bases, with 4 bases of the junction left unmatched. The CDR3 contains 15 residues. The germline V gene has CDR1 SGHVS and CDR2 FQNEAQ. DNA of the CDR3: TGTGCCAGCAGCTTACTAGGGACAGGGGGGACTGAAGCTTTCTTT. This sequence encodes CASSLLGTGGTEAFF.

The chain couples TRBV5-5 to TRBJ1-2; 12 bases match TRBD1. Unmatched junction bases numbered 9, after V lost 3 bases and J lost 6 bases. Per the germline V gene, CDR1 is SGHKS and CDR2 is YYEKEE (reference sequence). The CDR3 length is 16 residues. As DNA, the CDR3 is TGTGCCAGCAGCTGGACGGGACAGGGGGCAGGCAATGGCTACACCTTC. Protein sequence: CASSWTGQGAGNGYTF. The whole variable domain, filled in from reference TRBV5-5 and TRBJ1-2, reads DAGVTQSPTHLIKTRGQQVTLRCSPISGHKSVSWYQQVLGQGPQFIFQYYEKEERGRGNFPDRFSARQFPNYSSELNVNALLLGDSALYLCASSWTGQGAGNGYTFGSGTRLTVV.

The chain carries TRBV5-5 and TRBJ1-2, with D uncertain. In germline, CDR1 is SGHKS, CDR2 YYEKEE (reference sequence). Trimming shortened V by 1 base and J by 11 bases, and 18 bases separated the two germline ends. There are 14 residues in the CDR3. CDR3 sequence: CASSLSLLGLGYTF. The CDR3 DNA follows: TGTGCCAGCAGCTTGTCACTATTAGGTCTTGGGTACACCTTC.

This clone appeared a single time. This chain connects TRBV30 to TRBJ1-5, with D perhaps matching TRBD1 (5 bases). The CDR3 extends over 14 amino acids. The germline gives CDR1 GTSNPN, CDR2 SVGIG (reference sequence). V dropped 5 bases and J dropped 6 bases, with 17 bases sitting between them. CDR3 in amino acids: CAWSKSGGSQPQHF. CDR3 DNA sequence: TGTGCCTGGTCGAAAAGTGGGGGGTCTCAGCCCCAGCATTTT.

V is TRBV15 and J is TRBJ2-7, with a weak D call TRBD1 (5 bases). The CDR3 is 15 amino acids. The germline gives CDR1 LNHNV, CDR2 YYDKDF (reference sequence). V was pared by 1 base and J by 1 base, with 11 bases between. For the CDR3, the DNA is TGTGCCACCAGCAGAGGCCGGGCAGGGTCCTACGAGCAGTACTTC. Its translation is CATSRGRAGSYEQYF.

The chain joins TRBV7-9 to TRBJ1-3, with D hard to call. The germline CDR1 and CDR2 sequences are SEHNR and FQNEAQ (reference sequence). Trimming left V 3 bases short and J 7 bases short, with 7 bases between. There are 12 residues in the CDR3. The CDR3 sequence is CASSLTSNTIYF. The CDR3 nucleotides read TGTGCCAGCAGCTTGACAAGCAACACCATATATTTT.

The chain has TRBV7-2 and TRBJ1-5; possibly TRBD1 for D (5 bases). V was shortened by 2 bases and J by 7 bases, with 12 bases between the two germline ends. Germline V gene lookup returns CDR1 SGHTA and CDR2 FQGNSA. There are 14 residues in the CDR3. CDR3 sequence: CASSLNGQGQPQHF. The CDR3, as DNA: TGTGCCAGCAGCTTAAACGGACAAGGGCAGCCCCAGCATTTT.

V usage is TRBV9 and J usage is TRBJ1-1, with 10 bases identical to TRBD1. The ends lost 4 bases at V and 10 bases at J; junction bases unmatched: 4. This CDR3 has 12 amino acids. Germline-derived CDR1 and CDR2 are SGDLS and YYNGEE. The CDR3 nucleotides read TGTGCCAGCAGCAAGGGACAGGGGATAGCTTTCTTT. Its translation is CASSKGQGIAFF.